A selection of T cell receptor beta chains follows, all from one sample in a study of T-cell reconstitution after alpha-beta-depleted transplantation in children. MiXCR, run by TCRdb on the PCR reads, gives a single entry per CDR3 protein. This table has about 900,000 distinct CDR3 sequences, around 30% appearing once. Sequencing used PBMCs, mostly from graft donor cells, obtained 360 days after TCRalphabeta/CD19-depleted stem cell transplant. These receptors all stem from a boy in the first two years of life who had a stem cell transplant for SCID, so the T cells may come from the graft donor. Each CDR3 is given with its conserved first and last residue. The D gene is left open where the match is weak. For some rows the clone size is stated as once, few or many, or as a class when expanded; others skip it.

abundance	v_gene	len	d_gene	j_gene	CDR3nt	CDR3aa
many	TRBV4-1	17	TRBD1	TRBJ2-4	TGCGCCAGCAGCCAAGGCGGACAGGGGAGAGCCAAAAACATTCAGTACTTC	CASSQGGQGRAKNIQYF
.	TRBV7-9	14	.	TRBJ1-1	TGTGCCAGCAGCTTACCTGCACCAGGGCGTGGAGCTTTCTTT	CASSLPAPGRGAFF
.	TRBV20-1	13	.	TRBJ2-7	TGCAGTGCTGAATTATCGGGCAGCCACGAGCAGTACTTC	CSAELSGSHEQYF
.	TRBV5-1	14	.	TRBJ2-1	TGCGCCAGCAGCTTGGGACAGCCGGGGGATGAGCAGTTCTTC	CASSLGQPGDEQFF
.	TRBV4-2	15	.	TRBJ2-5	TGTGCCAGCAGCCAAGTGCGGGGTGCTGCGGAGACCCAGTACTTC	CASSQVRGAAETQYF
.	TRBV4-2	16	TRBD1	TRBJ2-7	TGTGCCAGCAGCCAAGTTTGGACAGGACGACCTTACGAGCAGTACTTC	CASSQVWTGRPYEQYF
.	TRBV28	15	.	TRBJ1-1	TGTGCCAGCGGGGCACTTGGGGGCTTGAACACTGAAGCTTTCTTT	CASGALGGLNTEAFF
.	TRBV12-3/TRBV12-4	15	.	TRBJ2-7	TGTGCCAGCAGCAAGCGGGCTCCCCAGTCCTCCGAGCAGTACTTC	CASSKRAPQSSEQYF
few	TRBV4-2	13	.	TRBJ2-3	TGTGCCAGCAGCCAAGAGTTCACAGATACGCAGTATTTT	CASSQEFTDTQYF
.	TRBV7-2	15	.	TRBJ2-7	TGTGCCAGCAGCTTAATGGGGGGGCCAAACTACGAGCAGTACTTC	CASSLMGGPNYEQYF
.	TRBV20-1	12	.	TRBJ2-3	TGCAGTGCTAGGATTTTCACAGATACGCAGTATTTT	CSARIFTDTQYF
few	TRBV12-3/TRBV12-4	13	.	TRBJ2-1	TGTGCCAGCAGTACGGGGACCTACAATGAGCAGTTCTTC	CASSTGTYNEQFF
many	TRBV29-1	14	.	TRBJ2-2	TGCAGCGTTGTAACCGGGAAGGGCACCGGGGAGCTGTTTTTT	CSVVTGKGTGELFF
few	TRBV4-1	14	.	TRBJ2-5	TGCGCCAGCAGCCAAGGGACAGAACAAGAGACCCAGTACTTC	CASSQGTEQETQYF
few	TRBV20-1	13	.	TRBJ2-3	TGCAGTGCTAGAGGGGGACGCACAGATACGCAGTATTTT	CSARGGRTDTQYF
.	TRBV12-3/TRBV12-4	16	TRBD1	TRBJ2-1	TGTGCCAGCAGTTGGTTTGGGACAGGGAAGGGGGGTGAGCAGTTCTTC	CASSWFGTGKGGEQFF
few	TRBV3-1	15	.	TRBJ2-5	TGTGCCAGCAGCCAAGAAGGGCCCAGATGGGAGACCCAGTACTTC	CASSQEGPRWETQYF
.	TRBV7-9	15	.	TRBJ2-7	TGTGCCAGCAGCTTAGGAGAAGGCTGGCTCTACGAGCAGTACTTC	CASSLGEGWLYEQYF
.	TRBV5-1	13	.	TRBJ1-2	TGCGCCAGCAGCCCTGACAATAACTATGGCTACACCTTC	CASSPDNNYGYTF
few	TRBV20-1	12	.	TRBJ2-7	TGCAGTGCTAGAGTCCCGGACTACGAGCAGTACTTC	CSARVPDYEQYF
.	TRBV13	13	TRBD1	TRBJ2-5	TGTGCCAGCAGCATGGACAGGGAAGAGACCCAGTACTTC	CASSMDREETQYF
.	TRBV4-3	16	.	TRBJ1-4	TGCGCCAGCAGCCAAGGCCCTACAGGGAATTTTGAAAAACTGTTTTTT	CASSQGPTGNFEKLFF
.	TRBV7-8	16	TRBD1	TRBJ2-2	TGTGCCAGCAGCAGGACAGGGAGTTTTTACACCGGGGAGCTGTTTTTT	CASSRTGSFYTGELFF
.	TRBV24-1	15	.	TRBJ2-1	TGTGCCACCAGTGCCGGTAGCGTAGCCTACAATGAGCAGTTCTTC	CATSAGSVAYNEQFF
few	TRBV7-2	13	.	TRBJ2-3	TGTGCCAGCAGCTTATACCAGGCAGATACGCAGTATTTT	CASSLYQADTQYF
few	TRBV7-9	16	.	TRBJ1-4	TGTGCCAGCAGCTTACGGGCAGGGCGAGTTAATGAAAAACTGTTTTTT	CASSLRAGRVNEKLFF
.	TRBV20-1	13	.	TRBJ2-5	TGCAGTGCGCTACCGACAGTCCAAGAGACCCAGTACTTC	CSALPTVQETQYF
.	TRBV12-3/TRBV12-4	17	TRBD1	TRBJ2-1	TGTGCCAGCAGCTTCTACCCCCACAAGAGGGGGCAAGGTGAGCAGTTCTTC	CASSFYPHKRGQGEQFF
.	TRBV5-1	15	.	TRBJ2-3	TGCGCCAGCAGCTTCTTTGTGAGTTCCACAGATACGCAGTATTTT	CASSFFVSSTDTQYF
.	TRBV29-1	15	TRBD2	TRBJ2-3	TGCAGCGTGTTGGGAGCTAGCGGAAGCACAGATACGCAGTATTTT	CSVLGASGSTDTQYF
.	TRBV29-1	11	.	TRBJ2-5	TGCAGCGTTGCCGCAAAAGAGACCCAGTACTTC	CSVAAKETQYF
many	TRBV3-1	16	TRBD1	TRBJ2-2	TGTGCCAGCAGCCTAAGGACAGGGGCGACTACCGGGGAGCTGTTTTTT	CASSLRTGATTGELFF
.	TRBV7-8	18	TRBD2	TRBJ2-2	TGTGCCAGCAGCTTTTACGCCTTGACTAGCGGGGGGACCGGGGAGCTGTTTTTT	CASSFYALTSGGTGELFF
.	TRBV20-1	14	.	TRBJ1-5	TGCAGTGCGGCTCCGGGATCAAGCAATCAGCCCCAGCATTTT	CSAAPGSSNQPQHF
many	TRBV28	15	.	TRBJ2-1	TGTGCCAGCAGCCCCACTAGCTTTCGATACAATGAGCAGTTCTTC	CASSPTSFRYNEQFF
few	TRBV29-1	14	.	TRBJ1-2	TGCAGCGTTGAAGATCTCGGGGTTAACTATGGCTACACCTTC	CSVEDLGVNYGYTF
.	TRBV21-1	15	.	TRBJ2-7	TGTGCCAGCAGCAAAGGGGACAGGGGCACCTACGAGCAGTACTTC	CASSKGDRGTYEQYF
.	TRBV15	13	.	TRBJ1-5	TGTGCCACCAGCATCCTCGTGAATCAGCCCCAGCATTTT	CATSILVNQPQHF
.	TRBV5-5	16	.	TRBJ2-2	TGTGCCAGCAGCTTGGCTCTCAGGTCGTACACCGGGGAGCTGTTTTTT	CASSLALRSYTGELFF
many	TRBV2	16	TRBD2	TRBJ2-3	TGTGCCAGCAGTGACAAAGCGGGGGGATCTACAGATACGCAGTATTTT	CASSDKAGGSTDTQYF
few	TRBV28	13	TRBD1	TRBJ1-1	TGTGCCAGCACCCGGCAACAGGGGACTGAAGCTTTCTTT	CASTRQQGTEAFF
.	TRBV20-1	11	.	TRBJ1-2	TGCAGTGCTGCCGATACTAGAGGGGCGCACTTC	CSAADTRGAHF
.	TRBV5-1	13	.	TRBJ1-1	TGCGCCTCCCAAGGGATCCTGAACACTGAAGCTTTCTTT	CASQGILNTEAFF
.	TRBV6-1	13	.	TRBJ1-1	TGTGCCAGCAGTCCCGAGACTGGCACTGAAGCTTTCTTT	CASSPETGTEAFF
.	TRBV14	13	.	TRBJ2-5	TGTGCCAGCAGCCAAGAGCTATCTGAGACCCAGTACTTC	CASSQELSETQYF
.	TRBV4-3	19	TRBD2	TRBJ2-5	TGCGCCAGCAGCCAAGAGGTGCGGGGGGCCTTAACGACTCAAGAGACCCAGTACTTC	CASSQEVRGALTTQETQYF
.	TRBV5-1	13	.	TRBJ1-2	TGCGCCAGCAGCCCCGCTTCTAACTATGGCTACACCTTC	CASSPASNYGYTF
few	TRBV5-1	18	TRBD2	TRBJ2-1	TGCGCCAGCAGCTTGGAGGCTAGCGGGGCGATCTCCTACAATGAGCAGTTCTTC	CASSLEASGAISYNEQFF
few	TRBV7-7	13	.	TRBJ2-5	TGTGCCAGCAGCTTTGACGAGATCGGGACCCAGTACTTC	CASSFDEIGTQYF
.	TRBV4-3	17	.	TRBJ2-1	TGCGCCAGCAGCCAAGATAGGGCGTCCAGCTCCTACAATGAGCAGTTCTTC	CASSQDRASSSYNEQFF
.	TRBV30	14	.	TRBJ2-7	TGTGCCTGGAGTTCAGGTATTCCGCCGGGCGAGCAGTACTTC	CAWSSGIPPGEQYF
.	TRBV12-3/TRBV12-4	17	TRBD2	TRBJ2-4	TGTGCCAGCACCCAGCCGGGACTAGCGGGGGTTGGGAACATTCAGTACTTC	CASTQPGLAGVGNIQYF
few	TRBV4-3	20	.	TRBJ2-7	TGCGCCAGCAGCCAAGATCATGGAGGACCCTCAGGGACACAAGCCTACGAGCAGTACTTC	CASSQDHGGPSGTQAYEQYF
.	TRBV5-4	14	.	TRBJ2-5	TGTGCCAGCAGCTTGGCACGGGGCAGGGAGACCCAGTACTTC	CASSLARGRETQYF
many	TRBV5-1	14	TRBD2	TRBJ2-3	TGCGCCAGCAGCCCGGGACTAGCGACAGATACGCAGTATTTT	CASSPGLATDTQYF